This T cell receptor (beta chain) comes out of a study of tumor-infiltrating lymphocytes in primary liver carcinoma. CDR3 length equals 13 residues. Germline values: CDR1 ENHRY, CDR2 SYGVKD. On this clonotype itself: Its target is not known.

Starting material of 400 to 600 ng total RNA yielded TCR beta cDNA via a constant-region primer. What produced the TCR beta libraries was three nested multiplex PCR rounds using slightly modified ARM-PCR. A C-beta reverse primer and TRBV1-TRBV30 forward primers served in each of the first two PCR rounds, at ten to eleven cycles apiece. TCRdb called the multiplex PCR reads again in MiXCR, with one record for every CDR3 protein. Here the sample spans around 70,000 distinct CDR3 sequences, 60% to 75% being singletons. The study co-extracted DNA and RNA from around 18-30 mg of unsorted bulk tissue. Study-level results: Among the pair types, tumor region pairs showed more overlap than tumor-adjacent and tumor-blood pairs.

Sequencing used liver tumor tissue from sampling region 4. The subset: tumor region T4, right-lateral pole. The receptor comes from a man aged 35-49 years with primary liver carcinoma and hepatitis B virus infection. V gene TRBV10-3 combines with J gene TRBJ1-1; no firm D call. Here the CDR3 DNA reads TGTGTCATGAGCCTTGAGTTGAACACTGAAGCTTTCTTT. Protein: CVMSLELNTEAFF.